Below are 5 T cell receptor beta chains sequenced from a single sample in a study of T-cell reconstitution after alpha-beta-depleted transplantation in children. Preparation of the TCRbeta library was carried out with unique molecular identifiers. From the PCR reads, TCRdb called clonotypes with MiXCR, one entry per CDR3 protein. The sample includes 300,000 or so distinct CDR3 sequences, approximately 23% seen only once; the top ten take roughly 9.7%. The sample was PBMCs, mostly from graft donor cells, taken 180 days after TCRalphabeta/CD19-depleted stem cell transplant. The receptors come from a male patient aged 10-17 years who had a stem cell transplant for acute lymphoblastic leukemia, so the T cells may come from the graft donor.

As DNA, the CDR3 is TGCGCCAGCAGCTTGGAGAGAGCCCCAACAGGGTGGGCTTTCTTT. The encoded protein is CASSLERAPTGWAFF. V usage is TRBV5-1 and J usage is TRBJ1-1, with D tentatively TRBD1 (6 bases). V gave up 0 bases and J gave up 11 bases, with 20 bases separating them. CDR1 SGHRS and CDR2 YFSETQ come from the germline V gene. The CDR3 runs 15 residues.

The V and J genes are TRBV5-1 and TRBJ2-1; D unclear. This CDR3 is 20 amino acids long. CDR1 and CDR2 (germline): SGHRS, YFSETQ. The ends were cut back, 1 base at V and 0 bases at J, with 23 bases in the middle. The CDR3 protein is CASSLLSIRWRLSSYNEQFF. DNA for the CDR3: TGCGCCAGCAGCTTGTTATCTATTCGGTGGAGACTCAGCTCCTACAATGAGCAGTTCTTC.

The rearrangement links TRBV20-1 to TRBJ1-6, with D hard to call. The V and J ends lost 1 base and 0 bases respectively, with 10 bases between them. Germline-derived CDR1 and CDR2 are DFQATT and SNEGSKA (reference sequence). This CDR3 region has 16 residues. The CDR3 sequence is CSARGRLSSYNSPLHF. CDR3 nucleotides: TGCAGTGCTAGAGGCCGATTAAGCTCCTATAATTCACCCCTCCACTTT.

The CDR3 protein is CASSPVGASSYNEQFF. The CDR3 DNA reads as TGCGCCAGCAGCCCGGTAGGAGCGAGCTCCTACAATGAGCAGTTCTTC. J is TRBJ2-1 and V is TRBV5-1; D gene unclear. V shed 4 bases and J shed 0 bases, with 14 bases lying between them. CDR3 length: 16 residues. CDR1 is SGHRS, CDR2 YFSETQ, per germline.

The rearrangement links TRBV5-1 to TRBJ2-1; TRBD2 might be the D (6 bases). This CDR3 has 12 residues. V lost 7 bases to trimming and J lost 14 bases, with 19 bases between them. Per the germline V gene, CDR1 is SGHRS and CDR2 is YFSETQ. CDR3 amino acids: CASRASQDYKFF. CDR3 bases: TGCGCCAGCCGAGCTTCCCAGGACTACAAGTTCTTC.